Below, 27 T cell receptor beta chains from the same sample are listed, as sequenced in a study of synovial regulatory T cells in juvenile arthritis. Generated by immunoSEQ multiplex PCR, the TCRdb table keeps only in-frame clones and is missing some. The sample includes about 10,000 clones. The source material was Treg cells from blood. As to subset: remaining (HLA-DR-negative) circulating blood Treg cells. These receptors were collected from a donor aged 2-30 years with juvenile idiopathic arthritis.

V usage is TRBV1 and J usage is TRBJ2-7; TCRdb's assignment of TRBD2 cannot be checked, as there is no DNA. TRBV1 is flagged as a pseudogene. The CDR3 totals 19 residues. Only the protein is available. Here the CDR3 reads CTSSQDILQLAGSSYEQYF.

The rearrangement uses TRBV19 and TRBJ2-7; lacking DNA, the TRBD1 call made by TCRdb goes unchecked. The CDR3 is 15 amino acids. No DNA has been recorded. Germline V CDR1 and CDR2: LNHDA, SQIVND (reference sequence). CDR3 sequence: CASSILGQQVHEQYF.

The V and J genes are TRBV6-6 and TRBJ2-1; with no DNA, the TCRdb D assignment of TRBD1 cannot be verified. The CDR3 is made up of 13 amino acids. No DNA is recorded. Germline V gene lookup returns CDR1 MNHNY and CDR2 SVGAGI (reference sequence). The chain's CDR3 is CASSAGTGNEQFF.

The V and J genes are TRBV7-6 and TRBJ2-1; the D call of TRBD2 rests on TCRdb alone, since no DNA is present to check it. This CDR3 has 16 residues. No DNA accompanies this entry. Germline assignment: CDR1 SGHVS and CDR2 FNYEAQ. The CDR3 here is CASSWGLAGTYNEQFF.

The rearrangement uses TRBV5-4 and TRBJ2-3; TCRdb names TRBD2, which stays unverified in the absence of DNA. This CDR3 is 12 amino acids long. No nucleotide data were recorded. The germline V gene has CDR1 SGHNT and CDR2 YYREEE (reference sequence). The CDR3 spells CASSSLLDTQYF.

V is TRBV27 and J is TRBJ2-2; TCRdb designates TRBD1, a call that cannot be tested without DNA. The V gene's germline CDR1 is MNHEY and CDR2 SMNVEV (reference sequence). This CDR3 contains 16 residues. Nucleotide data are not available. Here the CDR3 reads CASRPQGAKNTGELFF.

The chain joins TRBV19 to TRBJ2-7; with no DNA, the TCRdb D assignment of TRBD1 cannot be verified. The CDR3 totals 17 residues. No DNA was logged. From germline, CDR1 is LNHDA and CDR2 SQIVND (reference sequence). This CDR3 reads CASSPSSRRRSSYEQYF.

V and J are TRBV29-1 and TRBJ2-7; lacking DNA, the TRBD2 call made by TCRdb goes unchecked. The CDR3 length is 12 residues. The DNA is unrecorded. Germline V gives CDR1 SQVTM, CDR2 ANQGSEA. This chain's CDR3 is CSCYGVLQEQYF.

The chain joins TRBV10-2 to TRBJ2-5. This CDR3 comprises 11 residues. The entry carries no DNA sequence. Germline V CDR1 and CDR2: WSHSY, SAAADI. CDR3: CASSDPETQYF.

The chain joins TRBV11-2 to TRBJ2-7; as DNA is missing, the TRBD1 call by TCRdb cannot be tested. The CDR3 is 12 residues long. The protein alone is recorded here. Germline CDR1 reads SGHAT; CDR2 reads FQNNGV. CDR3 residues: CASSPDRIEQYF.

The chain recombines TRBV21-1 with TRBJ2-3; lacking DNA, the TRBD2 call made by TCRdb goes unchecked. TRBV21-1 is noted as a pseudogene. This CDR3 is built from 15 residues. DNA is not on record. CDR3: CASSKAASLADTQYF.

This chain connects TRBV5-1 to TRBJ2-7. Germline values: CDR1 SGHRS, CDR2 YFSETQ. This CDR3 is 14 amino acids long. The nucleotide record is missing. The CDR3: CASSVRDGLYEQYF.

The chain couples TRBV11-1 to TRBJ2-1; TCRdb's D gene call, TRBD1, goes unchecked for lack of DNA. The CDR3 spans 15 residues. Only the protein is available. Germline assignment: CDR1 SGHAT and CDR2 FQDESV (reference sequence). CDR3 in amino acids: CASSSQQRGYDEQFF.

The chain links TRBV28 to TRBJ1-1; as DNA is missing, the TRBD1 call by TCRdb cannot be tested. The CDR3 consists of 15 residues. DNA is not recorded here. The V gene's germline CDR1 is MDHEN and CDR2 SYDVKM. This CDR3 reads CASSLLPGGGTEAFF.

V and J are TRBV18 and TRBJ1-5. The CDR3 runs 20 residues. DNA is not on record. CDR1 KGHSH and CDR2 LQKENI come from the germline V gene. The chain's CDR3 is CASSPPMKGRTEYSNQPQHF.

This rearrangement joins TRBV18 to TRBJ1-1; TCRdb selects TRBD1, and the lack of DNA leaves this call unchecked. From germline, CDR1 is KGHSH and CDR2 LQKENI. This CDR3 is 14 amino acids long. No DNA appears here. The CDR3 spells CASSTGTGGTEAFF.

The gene calls are TRBV5-4 and TRBJ1-4. The germline V gene has CDR1 SGHNT and CDR2 YYREEE (reference sequence). This CDR3 spans 20 amino acids. No DNA sequence is on record. This CDR3 reads CASSYRHAPGLTPTNEKLFF.

The chain carries TRBV6-1 and TRBJ1-1; the TCRdb call, TRBD1, lacks DNA for checking. The CDR3 contains 14 residues. No DNA sequence is on record. Per the germline V gene, CDR1 is MNHNS and CDR2 is SASEGT. This chain's CDR3 is CASRETGLNTEAFF.

The J gene is TRBJ1-4, the V gene TRBV7-3; the TCRdb call, TRBD1, lacks DNA for checking. The CDR3 runs to 16 residues. No DNA was logged. CDR1 and CDR2 (germline): SGHTA, FQGTGA. The CDR3 sequence: CASSLIKGAANEKLFF.

The J gene is TRBJ2-2, the V gene TRBV7-6; TCRdb picks TRBD2, but there is no DNA to check that call. Per germline, CDR1 SGHVS and CDR2 FNYEAQ. CDR3 length equals 13 residues. There is no recorded DNA. The CDR3 sequence is CASSFSNTGELFF.

The chain links TRBV18 to TRBJ2-7; without DNA, the TCRdb call of TRBD1 cannot be checked. The CDR3 has 13 amino acids. The DNA is unrecorded. Germline V gene sequence: CDR1 KGHSH, CDR2 LQKENI. The CDR3 here is CASSPTVPYEQYF.

This chain uses TRBV6-6 with TRBJ1-2; TCRdb lists TRBD1, though no DNA is available to test this call. This CDR3 comprises 11 residues. No DNA sequence was recorded. CDR1 is MNHNY, CDR2 SVGAGI, per germline (reference sequence). The chain's CDR3 is CAGQNSYGYTF.

This chain connects TRBV18 to TRBJ2-2; lacking DNA, the TRBD1 call made by TCRdb goes unchecked. Germline lookup yields CDR1 KGHSH and CDR2 LQKENI. The length of the CDR3 is 17 residues. The DNA sequence is not available. The CDR3 is CASSRGTGLSVTGELFF.

Here the CDR3 reads CASSLSSRNEQFF. The rearrangement links TRBV28 to TRBJ2-1; TCRdb outputs TRBD2, but without DNA this stays unchecked. The germline V gene encodes CDR1 MDHEN and CDR2 SYDVKM. This CDR3 is 13 amino acids long. DNA is not recorded here.

V gene TRBV6-1 combines with J gene TRBJ1-5. The germline CDR1 and CDR2 sequences are MNHNS and SASEGT. This CDR3 spans 15 amino acids. The nucleotide record is missing. The CDR3 protein is CASSPPPAPNQPQHF.

This chain uses TRBV4-2 with TRBJ1-2; the TRBD1 assignment by TCRdb is unverifiable without DNA. The CDR3 extends over 15 amino acids. Only the protein is on record. CDR1 and CDR2 from the germline V gene are LGHNA and YNFKEQ. The CDR3 sequence: CASSQELTGDYGYTF.

V usage is TRBV18 and J usage is TRBJ2-1; the D gene TCRdb calls, TRBD2, cannot be checked with no DNA. CDR1 and CDR2 (germline): KGHSH, LQKENI. The CDR3 consists of 15 residues. Nucleotide data are not available. CDR3 loop: CASSPGGGDINEQFF.